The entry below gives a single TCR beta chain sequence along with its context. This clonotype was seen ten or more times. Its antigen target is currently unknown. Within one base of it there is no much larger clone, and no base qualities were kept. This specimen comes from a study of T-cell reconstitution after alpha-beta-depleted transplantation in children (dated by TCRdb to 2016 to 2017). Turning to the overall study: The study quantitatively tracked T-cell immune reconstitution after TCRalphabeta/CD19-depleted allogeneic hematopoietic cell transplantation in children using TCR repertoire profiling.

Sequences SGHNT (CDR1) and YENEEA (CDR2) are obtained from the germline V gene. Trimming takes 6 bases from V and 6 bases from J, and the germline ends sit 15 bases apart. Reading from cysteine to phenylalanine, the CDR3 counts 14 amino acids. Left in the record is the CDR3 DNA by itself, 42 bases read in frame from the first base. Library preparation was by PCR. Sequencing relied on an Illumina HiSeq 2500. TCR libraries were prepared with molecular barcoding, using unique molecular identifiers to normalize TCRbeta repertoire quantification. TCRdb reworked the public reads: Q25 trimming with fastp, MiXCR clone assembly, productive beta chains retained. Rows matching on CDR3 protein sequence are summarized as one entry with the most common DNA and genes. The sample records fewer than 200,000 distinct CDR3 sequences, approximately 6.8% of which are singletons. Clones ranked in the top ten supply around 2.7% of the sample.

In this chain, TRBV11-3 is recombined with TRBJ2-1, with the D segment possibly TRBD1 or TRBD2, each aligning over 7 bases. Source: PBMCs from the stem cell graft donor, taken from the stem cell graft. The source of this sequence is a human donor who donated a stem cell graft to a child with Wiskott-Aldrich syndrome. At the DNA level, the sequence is TGTGCCAGCAGTCGACAGGGAGGGTCCAATGAGCAGTTCTTC. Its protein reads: CASSRQGGSNEQFF.